This T cell receptor (beta chain) is from a study of T-cell reconstitution after alpha-beta-depleted transplantation in children. A word on this clonotype: This may be a read error, as it is one base from a much larger clone.

The CDR3 sequence is 13 residues long. Molecular barcoding with unique molecular identifiers was used for the TCRbeta library. From the PCR reads, TCRdb called clonotypes with MiXCR, one entry per CDR3 protein. The sample lists under 450,000 distinct CDR3 sequences; approximately 12% were seen once. The material sequenced was PBMCs, taken from the stem cell graft. The rearrangement links TRBV12-3 or TRBV12-4 to TRBJ2-1; D is ambiguous. This sequence originates from a human donor who donated a stem cell graft to a child with Fanconi anemia. In nucleotides, the CDR3 is TGTACCAGCAGTGTGACGGTCTACAATGAGCAGTTCTTC. Residues: CTSSVTVYNEQFF.